A selection of T cell receptor beta chains follows, all from one sample in a study of spatial heterogeneity in lung cancer. Using its own MiXCR run on the 5' RACE reads, TCRdb lists one record per CDR3 protein. The table has about 82,000 distinct CDR3 sequences, roughly 12% seen once; the top ten hold about 4.5%. Sequenced material: PBMCs, taken at surgery. Receptors were obtained from a male donor with early-stage non-small cell lung cancer. Both conserved end residues are part of each CDR3. The order of the fields is V gene, J gene, CDR3 length, clone size, D gene, CDR3 DNA, CDR3 protein. The D gene is left open where the match is weak. Where a row states a size, it is once, few, many or the class of an expanded clone; other rows omit it.

v_call: TRBV20-1
j_call: TRBJ2-1
cdr3_length: 14
clone_size: few
d_call: TRBD2
cdr3_nt: TGCAGTGCTAGGGGACTAGCGTACAGAAATGAGCAGTTCTTC
cdr3_aa: CSARGLAYRNEQFF

v_call: TRBV24-1
j_call: TRBJ1-5
cdr3_length: 13
clone_size: few
d_call: .
cdr3_nt: TGTGCCACCAGTGACGGGAGCAATCAGCCCCAGCATTTT
cdr3_aa: CATSDGSNQPQHF

v_call: TRBV2
j_call: TRBJ1-2
cdr3_length: 15
clone_size: few
d_call: TRBD1
cdr3_nt: TGTGCCAGCAGCCAAGGGGGCAGCTATGGTACCGGCTACACCTTC
cdr3_aa: CASSQGGSYGTGYTF

v_call: TRBV12-3/TRBV12-4
j_call: TRBJ2-3
cdr3_length: 13
clone_size: .
d_call: .
cdr3_nt: TGTGCCATAGGATGGGGGGGCACAGATACGCAGTATTTT
cdr3_aa: CAIGWGGTDTQYF

v_call: TRBV4-2
j_call: TRBJ2-1
cdr3_length: 16
clone_size: few
d_call: .
cdr3_nt: TGTGCCAGCAGCCAGGGTCCCGGTGAAGGCCTCAATGAGCAGTTCTTC
cdr3_aa: CASSQGPGEGLNEQFF

v_call: TRBV7-9
j_call: TRBJ1-3
cdr3_length: 15
clone_size: .
d_call: .
cdr3_nt: TGTGCCAGCAGCCCTCGGGGGCCCTCTGGAAACACCATATATTTT
cdr3_aa: CASSPRGPSGNTIYF

v_call: TRBV7-2
j_call: TRBJ2-3
cdr3_length: 16
clone_size: few
d_call: TRBD1
cdr3_nt: TGTGCCAGCAGCTACCTACCCAGGACAGGGGCAGATACGCAGTATTTT
cdr3_aa: CASSYLPRTGADTQYF

v_call: TRBV7-3
j_call: TRBJ2-3
cdr3_length: 12
clone_size: .
d_call: .
cdr3_nt: TGTGCCAGCAGCTACAGCGGCCATACGCAGTATTTT
cdr3_aa: CASSYSGHTQYF

v_call: TRBV5-8
j_call: TRBJ2-3
cdr3_length: 15
clone_size: many
d_call: TRBD2
cdr3_nt: TGTGCCAGCAGCTTGCGACTAGCGGGAGCAGATACGCAGTATTTT
cdr3_aa: CASSLRLAGADTQYF

v_call: TRBV3-1
j_call: TRBJ2-1
cdr3_length: 11
clone_size: .
d_call: .
cdr3_nt: TGTGCCAGCAGCCTTGGGCGTGAGCAGTTCTTC
cdr3_aa: CASSLGREQFF